Listed here are 4 T cell receptor beta chains from one sample, sequenced in a study of blood T cell repertoires in COVID-19. Measured with immunoSEQ multiplex PCR; TCRdb has only the in-frame clones, and not every one. The repertoire holds about 230,000 clones, with around 78% as singletons. Material for sequencing was peripheral blood. These receptors all come from a woman aged 70-85 years with active or convalescent COVID-19.

This clone has just one count. This rearrangement joins TRBV28 to TRBJ2-5; D is uncertain. CDR3 length: 14 residues. The V and J ends lost 5 bases and 5 bases respectively, with 15 bases between them. Germline V CDR1 and CDR2: MDHEN, SYDVKM. CDR3 region: CASSINGVPETQYF. CDR3 nucleotide sequence: TGTGCCAGCAGTATAAACGGTGTTCCGGAGACCCAGTACTTC. Filled out from reference TRBV28 and TRBJ2-5, the complete variable domain reads DVKVTQSSRYLVKRTGEKVFLECVQDMDHENMFWYRQDPGLGLRLIYFSYDVKMKEKGDIPEGYSVSREKKERFSLILESASTNQTSMYLCASSINGVPETQYFGPGTRLLVL.

The chain joins TRBV28 to TRBJ1-1, with D tentatively TRBD1 (5 bases). Germline V lookup: CDR1 MDHEN, CDR2 SYDVKM. V shed 7 bases and J shed 6 bases, with 18 bases lying between them. This CDR3 comprises 14 residues. CDR3 sequence reads: CASTQGSRSAEAFF. The CDR3, as DNA: TGTGCCAGCACCCAGGGTTCGAGGTCCGCTGAAGCTTTCTTT.

The chain couples TRBV15 to TRBJ1-1, with D perhaps TRBD1 (5 bases). This CDR3 spans 16 amino acids. Germline V gene data show CDR1 as LNHNV and CDR2 as YYDKDF (reference sequence). Deletions cut 6 bases from V and 4 bases from J, with 21 bases between. The CDR3 DNA sequence: TGTGCCACCAGGGCGGGTAGCGGGACTATAGGCACTGAAGCTTTCTTT. Translated, it gives CATRAGSGTIGTEAFF.

A remark on this clone: Other nucleotide sequences from this sample produce the same CDR3. The chain uses TRBV7-2 and TRBJ2-1, with TRBD2 as a possible D gene (6 bases). V lost 5 bases, J lost 1 base, and 9 bases lay in between. The CDR3 sequence is 14 residues long. Germline CDR1 and CDR2: SGHTA and FQGNSA. CDR3 coding DNA: TGTGCCAGCAGCCCTCGGGGGTCCTACAATGAGCAGTTCTTC. This sequence encodes CASSPRGSYNEQFF.